These 6 T cell receptor beta chains share one sample of origin, sequenced in a study of blood T cell repertoires in COVID-19. TCRdb's table, derived via immunoSEQ multiplex PCR, lists solely in-frame clones and lacks some. The data hold nearly 250,000 clones, with roughly 88% observed a single time. Sequencing was done on a sample of peripheral blood. Source of these receptors: an elderly woman with COVID-19, enrolled during active disease.

The CDR3 spells CASSDGQGYEQYV. In nucleotides, the CDR3 is TGTGCCAGCAGCGATGGACAGGGCTACGAGCAGTACGTC. This rearrangement joins TRBV21-1 to TRBJ2-7; TRBD1, the D gene given by the table, was not confirmed from the DNA. TRBV21-1 is shown as a pseudogene. The CDR3 is 13 residues long.

V usage is TRBV6-5 and J usage is TRBJ1-2; possibly TRBD1 for D (5 bases). Per the germline V gene, CDR1 is MNHEY and CDR2 is SVGAGI. This CDR3 comprises 15 residues. Trimming left V 7 bases short and J 7 bases short, with 22 bases between. CDR3 region: CASIKDRDRLGGYTF. The CDR3 region has the DNA TGTGCCAGCATCAAGGACCGGGACCGACTAGGTGGCTACACCTTC.

The chain combines TRBV18 with TRBJ1-5; D is possibly TRBD1 (5 bases). The CDR3 covers 14 residues. V lost 6 bases, J lost 0 bases, and 9 bases lay in between. From germline, CDR1 is KGHSH and CDR2 LQKENI. This CDR3 reads CASSTENSNQPQHF. CDR3 coding DNA: TGTGCCAGCTCGACAGAGAATAGCAATCAGCCCCAGCATTTT.

This chain connects TRBV29-1 to TRBJ2-3, with 15 bases matching TRBD2. Germline lookup yields CDR1 SQVTM and CDR2 ANQGSEA. The CDR3 is 14 amino acids. V dropped 7 bases and J dropped 5; count of bases not matched to a gene: 4. The CDR3 spells CSGAGLAGGDTQYF. As DNA, the CDR3 is TGCAGCGGCGCGGGACTAGCGGGGGGAGATACGCAGTATTTT.

CDR3 coding DNA: TGTGCCAGCAGGGTACTAGGACAGGGGAACACTGAAGCTTTCTTT. As protein: CASRVLGQGNTEAFF. V and J are TRBV28 and TRBJ1-1; 8 positions agree with TRBD1. V shed 6 bases and J 1 base; nucleotides not matched to a gene: 7. The CDR3 runs 15 residues. Germline CDR1 MDHEN, CDR2 SYDVKM.

This sequence joins TRBV5-6 and TRBJ2-5; maybe TRBD1 (7 bases). Germline V gene lookup returns CDR1 SGHDT and CDR2 YYEEEE. Trimming cost V 5 bases and J 5 bases, with 16 bases left between them. This CDR3 has 14 amino acids. CDR3 nucleotide sequence: TGTGCCAGCAGAAGAGGAGGGGGCGCGGAGACCCAGTACTTC. This translates into CASRRGGGAETQYF.